Listed here are 17 T cell receptor beta chains from one sample, sequenced in a study of cytomegalovirus exposure and HLA in healthy donors. Researchers ran the PCR with 60 Vbeta and 13 Jbeta primers. Here immunoSEQ multiplex PCR was the method, and the copy in TCRdb shows in-frame clones only, minus some. This sample carries about 70,000 clones, roughly nine tenths of them seen once, and the ten largest clones take 9.5% to 13%. The sample consisted of PBMCs. Source of these receptors: a woman in her twenties or thirties in good health and CMV-seropositive.

This clone showed up just once. V gene TRBV19 combines with J gene TRBJ2-7; 9 bases align to TRBD1. Germline V gene lookup returns CDR1 LNHDA and CDR2 SQIVND (reference sequence). The trim removed 6 bases at V and 4 bases at J, leaving 10 bases unmatched. The CDR3 is made up of 15 amino acids. CDR3 nucleotide sequence: TGTGCCAGTAGCCGGGACAGGGAGGTTGAATACGAGCAGTACTTC. Encoded protein: CASSRDREVEYEQYF.

The chain employs TRBV4-1 and TRBJ2-1; 11 positions agree with TRBD2. The CDR3 sequence is 16 residues long. Per the germline V gene, CDR1 is MGHRA and CDR2 is YSYEKL. The V and J ends lost 2 bases and 6 bases, in that order; junction bases with no gene match: 6. The CDR3 nucleotides are TGCGCCAGCAGCCAACCGACTAGCGGGAACCGCAATGAGCAGTTCTTC. Amino acids: CASSQPTSGNRNEQFF.

The V call is TRBV2, the J call TRBJ2-7; the D is unclear. Deletions cut 6 bases from V and 5 bases from J, with 17 bases between. The CDR3 extends over 14 amino acids. In germline, CDR1 is SNHLY, CDR2 FYNNEI. This chain's CDR3 is CASRRDGQVHEQYF. The CDR3 bases are TGTGCCAGCAGAAGAGATGGGCAGGTCCACGAGCAGTACTTC.

The chain couples TRBV2 to TRBJ2-1; perhaps TRBD2 as D (6 bases). Germline V gene data show CDR1 as SNHLY and CDR2 as FYNNEI. The CDR3 covers 13 residues. CDR3 DNA sequence: TGTGCATCGGAAGGCCGCGGGGTGGATGAGCAGTTCTTC. Its translation: CASEGRGVDEQFF.

J is TRBJ2-3 and V is TRBV7-3; 9 bases are a match to TRBD2. This CDR3 region has 14 residues. Germline CDR1 SGHTA, CDR2 FQGTGA. J gave up 5 bases and V 6 bases, and 6 bases lay outside the gene matches. The chain's CDR3 is CASSLAGVGDTQYF. In DNA form, the CDR3 reads TGTGCCAGCAGTTTAGCGGGAGTTGGAGATACGCAGTATTTT.

The chain uses TRBV18 and TRBJ2-1, with D uncertain. The CDR3 has 13 residues. Germline V gene data show CDR1 as KGHSH and CDR2 as LQKENI. V was trimmed by 5 bases and J by 4 bases, leaving 9 bases between them. The CDR3 region has the DNA TGTGCCAGCTCAGAGGTACAATACAATGAGCAGTTCTTC. This translates into CASSEVQYNEQFF.

V usage is TRBV7-8 and J usage is TRBJ1-2; D perhaps matches TRBD1 (5 bases). Germline lookup yields CDR1 SGHVS and CDR2 FQNEAQ. V lost 5 bases to trimming and J lost 8 bases, with 15 bases between them. The CDR3 length is 13 residues. The CDR3 nucleotides are TGTGCCAGCAGCCTACACGATAAGGGGGGCTACACCTTC. The encoded protein is CASSLHDKGGYTF. The whole variable domain, filled in from reference TRBV7-8 and TRBJ1-2, reads GAGVSQSPRYKVAKRGQDVALRCDPISGHVSLFWYQQALGQGPEFLTYFQNEAQLDKSGLPSDRFFAERPEGSVSTLKIQRTQQEDSAVYLCASSLHDKGGYTFGSGTRLTVV.

The chain links TRBV19 to TRBJ2-1; no firm D call. Germline V gene sequence: CDR1 LNHDA, CDR2 SQIVND (reference sequence). V shed 5 bases and J shed 4 bases, with 18 bases lying between them. The CDR3 extends over 16 amino acids. The CDR3 nucleotides read TGTGCCAGTAGTTCCTGGGCTCAACACACGTACAATGAGCAGTTCTTC. It translates to CASSSWAQHTYNEQFF.

This clone was seen just once. J is TRBJ1-1 and V is TRBV7-9; D is ambiguous. Germline V CDR1 and CDR2: SEHNR, FQNEAQ (reference sequence). The CDR3 is 13 amino acids. The ends were cut back, 6 bases at V and 1 base at J, with 9 bases in the middle. In DNA form, the CDR3 reads TGTGCCAGCAGGCGTGAGGGGAACACTGAAGCTTTCTTT. Its protein is CASRREGNTEAFF.

The V call is TRBV19, the J call TRBJ2-7, with D maybe TRBD2 (6 bases). The CDR3 has 13 residues. Germline V lookup: CDR1 LNHDA, CDR2 SQIVND (reference sequence). The germline V and J ends were trimmed by 5 bases and 8 bases, with 16 bases remaining between them. For the CDR3, the DNA is TGTGCCAGTAGTCATGGGACTTACGGGCAGCAGTACTTC. Translating gives CASSHGTYGQQYF.

The rearrangement uses TRBV30 and TRBJ2-7, with 7 bases identical to TRBD1. The ends lost 2 bases at V and 2 bases at J; junction bases unmatched: 12. The CDR3 runs 16 residues. CDR1 is GTSNPN, CDR2 SVGIG, per germline (reference sequence). CDR3 in DNA: TGTGCCTGGAGTATTCCCGGGACAGCTAAACCCTACGAGCAGTACTTC. This sequence encodes CAWSIPGTAKPYEQYF.

The table lists this clone with a few counts. The chain carries TRBV5-1 and TRBJ2-3; maybe TRBD1 (6 bases). The ends were cut back, 0 bases at V and 2 bases at J, with 16 bases in the middle. CDR3 size: 17 residues. CDR1 SGHRS and CDR2 YFSETQ come from the germline V gene. The chain's CDR3 is CASSLVAFGTNTDTQYF. The CDR3 region has the DNA TGCGCCAGCAGCTTGGTGGCGTTTGGGACAAACACAGATACGCAGTATTTT. Full variable domain (rest looked up from reference TRBV5-1 and TRBJ2-3): KAGVTQTPRYLIKTRGQQVTLSCSPISGHRSVSWYQQTPGQGLQFLFEYFSETQRNKGNFPGRFSGRQFSNSRSEMNVSTLELGDSALYLCASSLVAFGTNTDTQYFGPGTRLTVL.

The genes are TRBV4-1 and TRBJ1-1; TRBD1 matches 7 bases. With V trimmed by 4 bases and J by 1 base, 6 bases remained unmatched. The CDR3 is 15 amino acids. Germline V CDR1 and CDR2: MGHRA, YSYEKL. The CDR3 DNA is TGCGCCAGCAGCCGAACTGGACAGGCGAACACTGAAGCTTTCTTT. Protein sequence: CASSRTGQANTEAFF.

V is TRBV4-1 and J is TRBJ2-1; 7 bases are a match to TRBD2. The CDR3 covers 18 residues. The germline CDR1 and CDR2 sequences are MGHRA and YSYEKL. V trimming: 3 bases; J trimming: 9 bases; junction bases outside the gene matches: 20. The CDR3 loop is CASSQSGGWDYRKSEQFF. The CDR3 DNA follows: TGCGCCAGCAGCCAGAGTGGAGGGTGGGACTACCGAAAAAGTGAGCAGTTCTTC.

This chain connects TRBV29-1 to TRBJ2-5, with 11 bases identical to TRBD1. The V gene end was trimmed by 4 bases and the J gene end by 2 bases; junction bases not matched to a gene: 6. The CDR3 spans 15 residues. CDR1 SQVTM and CDR2 ANQGSEA come from the germline V gene. The CDR3 DNA sequence: TGCAGCGTTGCCCGGGACAGGGGGACTCAAGAGACCCAGTACTTC. It translates to CSVARDRGTQETQYF.

V is TRBV7-9 and J is TRBJ1-1; no reliable D call. V lost 8 bases and J lost 1, with 8 bases in between. CDR1 and CDR2 from the germline V gene are SEHNR and FQNEAQ (reference sequence). The CDR3 is made up of 12 amino acids. The CDR3, as DNA: TGTGCCAGCGGTCCGAGGAACACTGAAGCTTTCTTT. Its translation: CASGPRNTEAFF.

The genes are TRBV7-8 and TRBJ1-1; D is uncertain. Germline CDR1 is SGHVS and CDR2 is FQNEAQ. This CDR3 contains 16 residues. Between the trimmed V and J ends, which lost 2 bases and 4 bases, there was a span of 17 bases. The CDR3 coding sequence is TGTGCCAGCAGCTTATGGAGTACGGGTATTGGCACTGAAGCTTTCTTT. This sequence encodes CASSLWSTGIGTEAFF.